These 30 T cell receptor beta chains were all obtained from the same sample, sequenced in a study of PD-1 blockade in classical Hodgkin lymphoma. Sequencing used immunoSEQ multiplex PCR; TCRdb keeps in-frame clones, though not all of them. Of some 20,000 clones in the sample, roughly three quarters were seen once. The time point: cycle 4 day 1 (C4D1), after six to seven weeks of nivolumab. Every single patient, without exception, relapsed after autologous stem cell transplantation, and brentuximab vedotin exposure varied. The sample in question was peripheral blood mononuclear cells (PBMCs), obtained before the fourth cycle of nivolumab. Receptor source: a human donor with classical Hodgkin lymphoma.

This chain uses TRBV6-5 with TRBJ2-7; 11 nucleotides line up with TRBD1. The CDR3 contains 15 residues. Germline-derived CDR1 and CDR2 are MNHEY and SVGAGI. The ends lost 2 bases at V and 4 bases at J; junction bases unmatched: 4. The CDR3 coding sequence is TGTGCCAGCAGTTACGGGACAGGGGGTGTTTACGAGCAGTACTTC. This sequence encodes CASSYGTGGVYEQYF.

CDR3 nucleotides: TGCGCCAGCAGCCAAGATCTAAGAGTAGATGAAAAACTGTTTTTT. Translating it yields CASSQDLRVDEKLFF. V gene TRBV4-3 combines with J gene TRBJ1-4, with unresolved D. CDR1 LGHNA and CDR2 YSLEER come from the germline V gene. CDR3 length: 15 residues. V gave up 0 bases and J gave up 6 bases, with 11 bases separating them.

This clone came up a few times. The chain is built from TRBV5-1 and TRBJ2-4, with a possible D match to TRBD1 (6 bases). Germline V CDR1 and CDR2: SGHRS, YFSETQ. V shed 4 bases and J shed 5 bases, with 22 bases lying between them. This CDR3 has 17 amino acids. The CDR3 region is CASSHSKSDRSQNIQYF. The CDR3 nucleotides are TGCGCCAGCAGCCACTCCAAGTCAGACAGGTCCCAAAACATTCAGTACTTC. The whole variable domain, filled in from reference TRBV5-1 and TRBJ2-4, reads KAGVTQTPRYLIKTRGQQVTLSCSPISGHRSVSWYQQTPGQGLQFLFEYFSETQRNKGNFPGRFSGRQFSNSRSEMNVSTLELGDSALYLCASSHSKSDRSQNIQYFGAGTRLSVL.

This clone has a single count. This sequence joins TRBV6-5 and TRBJ1-2; tentative D call: TRBD1 (5 bases). CDR3 length equals 14 residues. V was clipped by 5 bases and J by 5 bases, with 15 bases between them. Germline V lookup: CDR1 MNHEY, CDR2 SVGAGI. The CDR3 bases are TGTGCCAGCAGTCAATCTATCGGGGGTTATGGCTACACCTTC. Translated: CASSQSIGGYGYTF.

This chain links TRBV5-6 with TRBJ1-1; D is unresolved. The CDR3 sequence is 13 residues long. Looked up from germline, CDR1 is SGHDT and CDR2 is YYEEEE. Trimming took off 5 bases at V and 0 bases at J, with 8 bases between the two ends. CDR3 in amino acids: CASRRALNTEAFF. The CDR3 DNA sequence: TGTGCCAGCAGGAGAGCATTGAACACTGAAGCTTTCTTT.

In DNA form, the CDR3 reads TGTGCCAGCAGCACCCGCAGGGATCGCTACACCTTC. Translation: CASSTRRDRYTF. The chain links TRBV5-6 to TRBJ1-2; a weak D match, TRBD1 (5 bases). Trimming removed 4 bases at V and 9 bases at J, with 13 bases between. This CDR3 has 12 amino acids. The germline V gene encodes CDR1 SGHDT and CDR2 YYEEEE. The complete variable domain, with remaining parts taken from reference TRBV5-6 and TRBJ1-2, reads DAGVTQSPTHLIKTRGQQVTLRCSPKSGHDTVSWYQQALGQGPQFIFQYYEEEERQRGNFPDRFSGHQFPNYSSELNVNALLLGDSALYLCASSTRRDRYTFGSGTRLTVV.

This chain joins TRBV9 and TRBJ1-1; D possibly corresponds to TRBD1 (6 bases). CDR3 size: 17 residues. The V gene lost 0 bases and the J gene lost 6 bases, with 21 bases spanning the gap. From germline, CDR1 is SGDLS and CDR2 YYNGEE. The CDR3 coding sequence is TGTGCCAGCAGCGTAGTCCCCTCCCCCGACAGGAAGGCTGAAGCTTTCTTT. Translation: CASSVVPSPDRKAEAFF.

CDR3 DNA: TGTGCCAGTAGTATACTACCAGGGGCGAACACCGGGGAGCTGTTTTTT. Translated: CASSILPGANTGELFF. The chain has TRBV19 and TRBJ2-2; a weak D match, TRBD1 (6 bases). Germline V gives CDR1 LNHDA, CDR2 SQIVND (reference sequence). V was pared by 2 bases and J by 0 bases, with 10 bases between. The CDR3 totals 16 residues.

The chain carries TRBV6-5 and TRBJ2-5; 14 bases fit TRBD2. The length of the CDR3 is 15 residues. V lost 5 bases and J lost 6; bases outside the gene matches: 5. Germline CDR1 and CDR2: MNHEY and SVGAGI. The CDR3 sequence: CASSGGLAGAKTQYF. CDR3 nucleotide sequence: TGTGCCAGCAGTGGGGGACTAGCGGGGGCGAAGACCCAGTACTTC.

CDR3 loop: CASSSDTGTLGGTEAFF. The CDR3 DNA reads TGTGCCAGCAGTTCAGACACCGGGACACTGGGCGGCACTGAAGCTTTCTTT. The chain employs TRBV27 and TRBJ1-1; D may be TRBD1 (6 bases). Germline V gene sequence: CDR1 MNHEY, CDR2 SMNVEV (reference sequence). The CDR3 has 17 amino acids. With 4 bases removed from V and 4 bases from J, the gap between germline ends came to 22 bases.

The genes are TRBV7-2 and TRBJ2-6; possibly TRBD2 for D (6 bases). The CDR3 loop spans 22 amino acids. Per germline, CDR1 SGHTA and CDR2 FQGNSA. V lost 0 bases and J lost 0, with 24 bases in between. The CDR3 protein is CASSLAQDRAGLPSSGANVLTF. As DNA, the CDR3 is TGTGCCAGCAGCTTAGCACAGGATCGGGCGGGACTCCCCTCCTCTGGGGCCAACGTCCTGACTTTC.

This clone was detected only a few times. The gene calls are TRBV10-3 and TRBJ1-2; D is uncertain. The V gene's germline CDR1 is ENHRY and CDR2 SYGVKD. CDR3 length equals 11 residues. V lost 0 bases to trimming and J lost 5 bases, with 1 base between them. CDR3 residues: CAISESYGYTF. The CDR3 DNA reads as TGTGCCATCAGTGAGTCGTATGGCTACACCTTC.

This clone was found a few times. The J gene is TRBJ2-2, the V gene TRBV29-1; D possibly matches TRBD1 or TRBD2 (5 bases each). The V gene's germline CDR1 is SQVTM and CDR2 ANQGSEA. Trimming took off 7 bases at V and 4 bases at J, with 16 bases between the two ends. The CDR3 runs to 14 residues. Here the CDR3 DNA reads TGCAGCGCACCTAAGGGACCGACCACCGGGGAGCTGTTTTTT. Translated: CSAPKGPTTGELFF.

The chain couples TRBV7-9 to TRBJ2-7, with 7 bases matching TRBD1. CDR3 length equals 15 residues. J gave up 3 bases and V 5 bases, and 10 bases lay outside the gene matches. Germline V gene data show CDR1 as SEHNR and CDR2 as FQNEAQ (reference sequence). For the CDR3, the DNA is TGTGCCAGCAGCCCAGGACAGGCCTTAGGCTACGAGCAGTACTTC. Translating gives CASSPGQALGYEQYF.

This rearrangement joins TRBV6-5 to TRBJ1-2; a possible D gene is TRBD1 (5 bases). The V end was cut by 6 bases, the J end by 1 base, with 12 bases between. The CDR3 is made up of 14 amino acids. Per germline, CDR1 MNHEY and CDR2 SVGAGI. The CDR3 bases are TGTGCCAGCAGCCCCCCGGGGCTTAACTATGGCTACACCTTC. This codes for CASSPPGLNYGYTF.

This clone was detected once. J is TRBJ1-1 and V is TRBV14; TRBD1 matches at 8 bases. Germline CDR1 is SGHDN and CDR2 is FVKESK. Trimming removed 5 bases from V and 1 base from J; junction bases left unmatched: 6. The CDR3 has 15 residues. CDR3 sequence (DNA): TGTGCCAGCAGCTCTCGACAGGGGCGGAACACTGAAGCTTTCTTT. Translating it yields CASSSRQGRNTEAFF.

The rearrangement uses TRBV2 and TRBJ2-1; the D gene is possibly TRBD2 (5 bases). Germline CDR1 SNHLY, CDR2 FYNNEI. Trimming left V 8 bases short and J 6 bases short, with 8 bases between. The CDR3 is 11 residues long. In nucleotides, the CDR3 is TGTGCCAGCCCCACTAGCAATGAGCAGTTCTTC. It yields the protein CASPTSNEQFF.

V usage is TRBV7-9 and J usage is TRBJ1-4; D remains unclear. Looked up from germline, CDR1 is SEHNR and CDR2 is FQNEAQ (reference sequence). CDR3 size: 13 residues. The germline V and J ends were trimmed by 5 bases and 8 bases, with 12 bases remaining between them. In nucleotides, the CDR3 is TGTGCCAGCAGCCTCAAAGCTGGCGAAAAACTGTTTTTT. Its protein is CASSLKAGEKLFF.

The rearrangement links TRBV28 to TRBJ2-3; D is undetermined. The CDR3 totals 14 residues. Trimming shortened V by 3 bases and J by 8 bases, and 15 bases separated the two germline ends. Germline CDR1 and CDR2: MDHEN and SYDVKM. The CDR3 reads CASSLAQPGGTQYF. The CDR3 bases are TGTGCCAGCAGTTTGGCTCAGCCCGGCGGTACGCAGTATTTT.

This clone appeared a single time. The genes are TRBV10-3 and TRBJ1-5; perhaps TRBD1 as D (6 bases). Germline V gene lookup returns CDR1 ENHRY and CDR2 SYGVKD. CDR3 size: 15 residues. The V end lost 4 bases, the J end lost 0 bases, and 10 bases lay between the germline ends. The CDR3 DNA sequence: TGTGCCATCAGTGCGATAGGGGGTAGCAATCAGCCCCAGCATTTT. Its protein product is CAISAIGGSNQPQHF.

The rearrangement uses TRBV13 and TRBJ2-7; a possible D gene is TRBD1 (6 bases). The CDR3 is 18 residues long. Germline V lookup: CDR1 PRHDT, CDR2 FYEKMQ (reference sequence). Trimming removed 5 bases at V and 2 bases at J, with 25 bases between. The CDR3 is CASSIRTGLSQGPYEQYF. CDR3 coding DNA: TGTGCCAGCAGCATACGGACGGGCCTTTCCCAGGGGCCCTACGAGCAGTACTTC.

This sequence joins TRBV7-2 and TRBJ2-7, with D perhaps matching TRBD1 or TRBD2 (5 bases each). The CDR3 totals 13 residues. Germline CDR1 SGHTA, CDR2 FQGNSA. Between the trimmed V and J ends, which lost 4 bases and 9 bases, there was a span of 16 bases. CDR3 sequence (DNA): TGTGCCAGCAGCTCTCGGGACGGCCTGGGGCAGTACTTC. Encoded protein: CASSSRDGLGQYF.

This clone appeared once. The chain carries TRBV5-1 and TRBJ2-3; 8 positions match TRBD2. The CDR3 runs to 15 residues. V lost 3 bases, J lost 3 bases, and 6 bases stayed unmatched. CDR1 and CDR2 (germline): SGHRS, YFSETQ. The CDR3 DNA reads TGCGCCAGCAGCTCCCGGGGGGGTTGGACAGATACGCAGTATTTT. Residues: CASSSRGGWTDTQYF.

The V gene is TRBV19, the J gene TRBJ1-6, with 11 bases matching TRBD1. Trimming at V came to 6 bases and at J to 7 bases, leaving 2 bases not matched to a gene. The germline gives CDR1 LNHDA, CDR2 SQIVND (reference sequence). This CDR3 has 14 residues. CDR3 bases: TGTGCCAGTAGGGGGACAGGGGGGAATTCACCCCTCCACTTT. It translates to CASRGTGGNSPLHF.

The rearrangement joins TRBV7-2 to TRBJ2-7, with D perhaps given as TRBD1 or TRBD2 (5 bases each). The germline V gene has CDR1 SGHTA and CDR2 FQGNSA. V lost 3 bases and J lost 7, with 16 bases in between. This CDR3 spans 14 amino acids. CDR3 nucleotide sequence: TGTGCCAGCAGCTTTTGGGGCCCACCGGGAGAGCAGTACTTC. It translates to CASSFWGPPGEQYF.

This rearrangement joins TRBV11-2 to TRBJ1-6, with no clear D. CDR3 size: 15 residues. The germline gives CDR1 SGHAT, CDR2 FQNNGV. V was pared by 0 bases and J by 6 bases, with 9 bases between. The CDR3 coding sequence is TGTGCCAGCAGCTTAGATGGGTCGGGTAATTCACCCCTCCACTTT. This sequence encodes CASSLDGSGNSPLHF.

This clone was seen only a few times. The rearrangement links TRBV7-3 to TRBJ2-1, with TRBD2 matching over 13 bases. The CDR3 totals 15 residues. V lost 4 bases and J lost 10; bases outside the gene matches: 7. Germline CDR1 SGHTA, CDR2 FQGTGA. Written as DNA, the CDR3 is TGTGCCAGCAGCTCGACTAGCGGGGGGCCGAAGGAGCAGTTCTTC. Its translation is CASSSTSGGPKEQFF.

This clone was observed once. The chain joins TRBV5-6 to TRBJ2-5, with 8 bases lining up with TRBD2. The CDR3 runs 14 residues. The germline V gene has CDR1 SGHDT and CDR2 YYEEEE. Trimming cost V 3 bases and J 3 bases; bases outside gene matches: 4. Here the CDR3 reads CASSWKAGEETQYF. CDR3 nucleotide sequence: TGTGCCAGCAGCTGGAAAGCGGGAGAAGAGACCCAGTACTTC.

V gene TRBV19 combines with J gene TRBJ2-1, with TRBD2 matching 7 bases. J lost 8 bases, V lost 4 bases, and 2 bases had no gene match. Germline CDR1 and CDR2: LNHDA and SQIVND (reference sequence). This CDR3 is 12 amino acids long. In DNA, the CDR3 is TGTGCCAGTAGTAGAGCGGGACATGAGCAGTTCTTC. This sequence encodes CASSRAGHEQFF.

The rearrangement uses TRBV25-1 and TRBJ1-1; D remains unclear. V gave up 7 bases and J gave up 5 bases, with 20 bases separating them. The CDR3 sequence is 15 residues long. Germline CDR1 reads MGHDK; CDR2 reads SYGVNS. CDR3 residues: CASISPYLGGTEAFF. The CDR3 nucleotides are TGTGCCAGCATATCCCCCTACTTGGGAGGGACTGAAGCTTTCTTT.